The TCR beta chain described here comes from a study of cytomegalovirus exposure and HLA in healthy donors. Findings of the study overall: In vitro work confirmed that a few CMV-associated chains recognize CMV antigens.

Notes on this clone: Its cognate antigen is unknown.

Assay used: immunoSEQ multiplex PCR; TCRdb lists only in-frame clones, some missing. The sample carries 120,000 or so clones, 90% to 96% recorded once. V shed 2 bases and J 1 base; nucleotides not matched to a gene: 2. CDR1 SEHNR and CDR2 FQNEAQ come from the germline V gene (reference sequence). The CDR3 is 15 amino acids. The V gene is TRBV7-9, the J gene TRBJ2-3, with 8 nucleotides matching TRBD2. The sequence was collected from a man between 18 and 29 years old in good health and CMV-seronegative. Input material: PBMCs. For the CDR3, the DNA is TGTGCCAGCAGCTTACCGGGACTAGGCACAGATACGCAGTATTTT. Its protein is CASSLPGLGTDTQYF.